This record covers a single T cell receptor (beta chain). With 4 bases clipped from V and 4 bases from J, the junction kept 10 bases outside the gene matches. This CDR3 is 16 amino acids long. Germline assignment: CDR1 SGDLS and CDR2 YYNGEE. The immunoSEQ assay was v3. Libraries were prepared by immunoSEQ multiplex PCR; TCRdb keeps only in-frame clonotypes and omits some of them. The sample lists more than 55,000 clones, 75% to 90% seen once, with about 2.8% in the top ten. Time point here: pre-treatment sample, taken before nivolumab and TIL therapy. The data are from a study of TIL therapy for anti-PD-1-resistant metastatic lung cancer.

The source was blood, collected at baseline. The TCR comes from a person aged 25 to 80 with non-small cell lung cancer. The J gene is TRBJ2-3, the V gene TRBV9; 9 bases line up with TRBD1. CDR3 region: CASSPRGGTGSDTQYF. CDR3 coding DNA: TGTGCCAGCAGCCCCCGAGGAGGGACAGGGTCAGATACGCAGTATTTT.